This passage covers 16 T cell receptor beta chains from one sample sequenced in a study of cytomegalovirus exposure and HLA in healthy donors. Profiling relied on immunoSEQ multiplex PCR, and the TCRdb table lists in-frame clones only, not all of them. The sample lists about 130,000 clones, roughly four fifths seen once, with 25% to 30% in the top ten. Sequences were obtained from PBMCs. The receptors here all came from a man aged 25 to 40 in good health and CMV-seropositive.

J is TRBJ1-2 and V is TRBV29-1, with a possible D match to TRBD1 (5 bases). Germline CDR1 reads SQVTM; CDR2 reads ANQGSEA. CDR3 length: 13 residues. Trimming pared 7 bases from V and 2 bases from J, leaving 14 bases between. CDR3 amino acids: CSAAEGPNYGYTF. The CDR3 DNA reads TGCAGCGCAGCGGAGGGGCCGAACTATGGCTACACCTTC.

The rearrangement uses TRBV6-5 and TRBJ2-7; D is possibly TRBD1 (5 bases). Trimming left V 2 bases short and J 2 bases short, with 16 bases between. The germline CDR1 and CDR2 sequences are MNHEY and SVGAGI. The CDR3 consists of 16 residues. The CDR3 region has the DNA TGTGCCAGCAGTTACGGGGCAGACCTTACGACCTACGAGCAGTACTTC. This codes for CASSYGADLTTYEQYF.

The chain employs TRBV5-1 and TRBJ2-1; 7 nucleotides line up with TRBD1. The germline V gene encodes CDR1 SGHRS and CDR2 YFSETQ. This CDR3 region has 15 residues. The V and J ends lost 4 bases and 7 bases, in that order; junction bases with no gene match: 11. The CDR3 region is CASSLTGDRMNEQFF. CDR3 bases: TGCGCCAGCAGCCTAACAGGGGATCGGATGAATGAGCAGTTCTTC.

This chain joins TRBV7-2 and TRBJ2-7, with TRBD2 as a possible D gene (5 bases). Germline V lookup: CDR1 SGHTA, CDR2 FQGNSA. The CDR3 extends over 13 amino acids. V shed 6 bases and J shed 4 bases, with 13 bases lying between them. This CDR3 reads CASSIRSGYEQYF. The CDR3 nucleotides are TGTGCCAGCAGTATTAGGTCGGGGTACGAGCAGTACTTC.

CDR3 in DNA: TGTGCCAGCAGTGATTTGCGGGAGCCCAGCACAGATACGCAGTATTTT. The encoded protein is CASSDLREPSTDTQYF. The chain joins TRBV2 to TRBJ2-3, with TRBD2 matching 7 bases. Germline lookup yields CDR1 SNHLY and CDR2 FYNNEI. With 3 bases clipped from V and 0 bases from J, the junction kept 6 bases outside the gene matches. The CDR3 has 16 amino acids.

The genes are TRBV6-6 and TRBJ2-3; 8 nucleotides agree with TRBD2. Looked up from germline, CDR1 is MNHNY and CDR2 is SVGAGI (reference sequence). The CDR3 totals 16 residues. Trimming took 2 bases from V and 9 from J; bases not matched to a gene: 13. The DNA for the CDR3 is TGTGCCAGCAGTTACACAGCGGGGGCAACGTATACGACGCAGTATTTT. Protein product: CASSYTAGATYTTQYF.

This chain joins TRBV6-1 and TRBJ2-7, with 10 bases that match TRBD1. The junction had 9 bases not matched to a gene; V was cut back by 7 bases and J by 3 bases. The V gene's germline CDR1 is MNHNS and CDR2 SASEGT. The CDR3 contains 15 residues. In DNA form, the CDR3 reads TGTGCCAGCAACCGCTCGGACAGGGGGGGCTACGAGCAGTACTTC. It yields the protein CASNRSDRGGYEQYF.

The chain has TRBV5-1 and TRBJ2-7; a possible D gene is TRBD2 (6 bases). With 0 bases removed from V and 4 bases from J, the gap between germline ends came to 14 bases. Per the germline V gene, CDR1 is SGHRS and CDR2 is YFSETQ. This CDR3 has 15 residues. The CDR3 bases are TGCGCCAGCAGCTTGGAATGGGACTCTTTGTACGAGCAGTACTTC. This codes for CASSLEWDSLYEQYF. Filled out from reference TRBV5-1 and TRBJ2-7, the complete variable domain reads KAGVTQTPRYLIKTRGQQVTLSCSPISGHRSVSWYQQTPGQGLQFLFEYFSETQRNKGNFPGRFSGRQFSNSRSEMNVSTLELGDSALYLCASSLEWDSLYEQYFGPGTRLTVT.

V usage is TRBV30 and J usage is TRBJ1-3; D unclear. The V end lost 3 bases, the J end lost 3 bases, and 12 bases lay between the germline ends. CDR1 is GTSNPN and CDR2 is SVGIG in the germline V gene (reference sequence). The CDR3 is 14 residues long. CDR3 sequence (DNA): TGTGCCTGGAGGCAAATCGGAGGTGGAAACACCATATATTTT. It encodes CAWRQIGGGNTIYF.

The rearrangement links TRBV7-6 to TRBJ2-1; 8 bases line up with TRBD2. The CDR3 length is 13 residues. Trimming took 6 bases from V and 5 from J; bases not matched to a gene: 3. Germline CDR1 and CDR2: SGHVS and FNYEAQ. CDR3 sequence reads: CASSPGGDNEQFF. The CDR3 DNA reads TGTGCCAGCAGTCCGGGGGGGGACAATGAGCAGTTCTTC.

A single count supports this clone. The CDR3 coding sequence is TGTGCCAGCAGTCTCTCCCGAACAGGAACCGGGGAGCTGTTTTTT. This translates into CASSLSRTGTGELFF. The chain joins TRBV27 to TRBJ2-2, with D perhaps TRBD1 (5 bases). The V and J ends lost 5 bases and 5 bases respectively, with 15 bases between them. Germline CDR1 reads MNHEY; CDR2 reads SMNVEV (reference sequence). The CDR3 sequence is 15 residues long.

V gene TRBV7-6 combines with J gene TRBJ1-4; D is undetermined. V was trimmed by 3 bases and J by 7 bases, leaving 12 bases between them. CDR1 and CDR2 from the germline V gene are SGHVS and FNYEAQ. The CDR3 has 14 residues. In DNA form, the CDR3 reads TGTGCCAGCAGCTTTCTGGGGAGGGCTGAAAAACTGTTTTTT. Amino acid sequence: CASSFLGRAEKLFF.

The chain has TRBV7-6 and TRBJ1-3; D unresolved. The CDR3 loop spans 16 amino acids. V was trimmed by 1 base and J by 4 bases, leaving 14 bases between them. Germline V gives CDR1 SGHVS, CDR2 FNYEAQ. CDR3: CASSLGGGSLGNTIYF. The CDR3 DNA is TGTGCCAGCAGCTTAGGAGGAGGGTCGTTGGGAAACACCATATATTTT.

The chain recombines TRBV6-1 with TRBJ1-2, with 11 bases identical to TRBD1. V trimming: 4 bases; J trimming: 3 bases; junction bases outside the gene matches: 7. This CDR3 is 16 amino acids long. Germline V gene data show CDR1 as MNHNS and CDR2 as SASEGT. For the CDR3, the DNA is TGTGCCAGCAGTGTCTGGACAGGGGGCGCGGACTATGGCTACACCTTC. This sequence encodes CASSVWTGGADYGYTF.

The genes are TRBV15 and TRBJ1-4; TRBD1 aligns across 7 bases. J lost 8 bases, V lost 4 bases, and 13 bases had no gene match. The CDR3 loop spans 16 amino acids. From germline, CDR1 is LNHNV and CDR2 YYDKDF (reference sequence). The CDR3: CATSNGETGKREKLFF. The CDR3, as DNA: TGTGCCACCAGCAATGGGGAGACAGGGAAAAGGGAAAAACTGTTTTTT.

This chain joins TRBV5-1 and TRBJ2-7, with TRBD1 matching over 8 bases. V was pared by 4 bases and J by 3 bases, with 15 bases of the junction left unmatched. The CDR3 consists of 17 residues. CDR1 and CDR2 (germline): SGHRS, YFSETQ. This CDR3 reads CASSPPTGGVGSYEQYF. In DNA form, the CDR3 reads TGCGCCAGCAGCCCTCCCACAGGGGGAGTGGGGAGCTACGAGCAGTACTTC.